This T cell receptor (beta chain) was sequenced in a study of cytomegalovirus exposure and HLA in healthy donors. The CDR3 runs 15 residues. Trimming shortened V by 2 bases and J by 2 bases, and 10 bases separated the two germline ends. Per germline, CDR1 SGHTA and CDR2 FQGNSA. The PCR had 60 Vbeta and 13 Jbeta primers. TCRdb's copy holds only in-frame clones and misses some; the assay was immunoSEQ multiplex PCR. The sample holds tens of thousands of clones. The J gene is TRBJ2-1, the V gene TRBV7-2; D unresolved. The sequenced material came from PBMCs. This clonotype originated in a female donor in good health and CMV-seropositive. Here the CDR3 DNA reads TGTGCCAGCAGCTTATTGGAGTCCCCCTACAATGAGCAGTTCTTC. Its translation: CASSLLESPYNEQFF.